This T cell receptor beta chain was identified during a study of T cell repertoires in cytomegalovirus infection. Via MiXCR, TCRdb re-called the reads, giving one row per CDR3 protein. The sample carries a few hundred thousand distinct CDR3 sequences, more than 30% recorded once. Only a few counts were recorded for this clonotype. Its target is not known. This CDR3 has 14 amino acids. V was pared by 5 bases and J by 6 bases, with 16 bases between. Germline CDR1 reads MNHEY; CDR2 reads SMNVEV (reference sequence). V gene TRBV27 combines with J gene TRBJ1-2; maybe TRBD1 (5 bases). The clonotype was recovered from a human donor in good health (CMV status not recorded). Some clones in this sample may be carry-over from other donors' samples. Source: cultured PBMCs, taken from culture after CMV antigen stimulation. This CDR3 is CASSPETVPHGYTF. CDR3 in DNA: TGTGCCAGCAGTCCGGAGACAGTCCCTCATGGCTACACCTTC.